A selection of T cell receptor beta chains follows, all from one sample in a study of identical twins. TCRdb re-called the 5' RACE reads with MiXCR, one entry per CDR3 protein. The sample consists of 700,000 or so distinct CDR3 sequences, 21% of them appearing once. In addition, the sample was reused for a study of T cells expressing NK-cell markers.

The sample comprised PBMCs. These receptors were obtained from a woman aged 18 to 35 in good health. Each CDR3 is given with its conserved first and last residue. The D gene is left open where the match is weak. Some rows mark clone size as missing; the rest say once, few, many or name a class of expanded clone.

V gene	clone size	J gene	D gene	CDR3 protein	CDR3 DNA
TRBV7-9	NA	TRBJ2-7	NA	CASSFMVGGDYEQYF	TGTGCCAGCAGCTTTATGGTCGGCGGCGACTACGAGCAGTACTTC
TRBV5-6	few	TRBJ2-7	TRBD2	CASSWTSGGLEQYF	TGTGCCAGCAGCTGGACTAGCGGAGGCCTAGAGCAGTACTTC
TRBV20-1	few	TRBJ2-3	TRBD2	CSARTSRGGTDTQYF	TGCAGTGCTAGGACCTCTCGCGGGGGGACAGATACGCAGTATTTT
TRBV25-1	NA	TRBJ1-5	NA	CASSRAGSNQPQHF	TGTGCCAGCAGTAGGGCGGGTAGCAATCAGCCCCAGCATTTT
TRBV5-1	few	TRBJ2-3	NA	CASSLEGASTDTQYF	TGCGCCAGCAGCTTGGAGGGAGCGAGCACAGATACGCAGTATTTT
TRBV11-1	NA	TRBJ2-5	NA	CASSLGRMRLNLQETQYF	TGTGCCAGCAGCTTAGGGCGTATGAGGTTGAATCTCCAAGAGACCCAGTACTTC
TRBV6-1	NA	TRBJ2-2	TRBD1	CASTPTGGIAGELFF	TGTGCCAGCACCCCGACAGGGGGAATAGCCGGGGAGCTGTTTTTT
TRBV20-1	NA	TRBJ2-6	NA	CSAREDISGANVLTF	TGCAGTGCTAGAGAGGACATCTCTGGGGCCAACGTCCTGACTTTC
TRBV6-5	few	TRBJ2-2	TRBD1	CASSYPKGQGRAGELFF	TGTGCCAGCAGTTACCCAAAAGGACAGGGAAGAGCCGGGGAGCTGTTTTTT
TRBV25-1	NA	TRBJ2-2	TRBD2	CASSEWKRESTGELFF	TGTGCCAGCAGTGAATGGAAGCGGGAGAGCACCGGGGAGCTGTTTTTT
TRBV7-9	NA	TRBJ2-2	TRBD1	CASSLRQGASGELFF	TGTGCCAGCAGCTTAAGACAGGGGGCCAGCGGGGAGCTGTTTTTT
TRBV5-6	once	TRBJ2-1	NA	CASSLESSRASQAEQFF	TGTGCCAGCAGCTTGGAAAGTAGCCGTGCCTCGCAGGCTGAGCAGTTCTTC
TRBV2	NA	TRBJ2-3	NA	CASTDTQYF	TGTGCCAGCACAGATACGCAGTATTTT
TRBV12-3/TRBV12-4	NA	TRBJ2-7	TRBD2	CASSPSRASGGNEQYF	TGTGCCAGCAGCCCCTCCAGGGCTAGCGGGGGAAACGAGCAGTACTTC
TRBV20-1	NA	TRBJ2-7	NA	CSARAPAGYEQYF	TGCAGTGCTAGAGCCCCGGCGGGCTACGAGCAGTACTTC
TRBV20-1	few	TRBJ1-1	NA	CSAPRLSSPRGTEAFF	TGCAGTGCACCAAGGCTTAGCTCCCCAAGAGGCACTGAAGCTTTCTTT
TRBV20-1	NA	TRBJ1-1	TRBD1	CSAGHRGSTEAFF	TGCAGTGCCGGTCACAGGGGTAGCACTGAAGCTTTCTTT
TRBV6-1	NA	TRBJ2-7	NA	CASTTPGHSYEQYF	TGTGCCAGCACCACACCGGGACATTCCTACGAGCAGTACTTC
TRBV6-2/TRBV6-3	few	TRBJ2-2	NA	CASSPFGDAGELFF	TGTGCCAGCAGCCCCTTTGGGGACGCCGGGGAGCTGTTTTTT
TRBV15	NA	TRBJ2-6	NA	CATTGGVAGSSGANVLTF	TGTGCCACCACAGGGGGCGTAGCGGGAAGCTCTGGGGCCAACGTCCTGACTTTC
TRBV29-1	NA	TRBJ1-1	NA	CSVDGGGTEAFF	TGCAGCGTTGATGGTGGGGGAACTGAAGCTTTCTTT
TRBV6-5	few	TRBJ2-5	TRBD2	CASSYATSGIERQETQYF	TGTGCCAGCAGTTACGCGACTAGCGGGATCGAACGCCAAGAGACCCAGTACTTC
TRBV29-1	NA	TRBJ2-2	NA	CSVSVGATGELFF	TGCAGCGTTTCGGTGGGGGCAACCGGGGAGCTGTTTTTT
TRBV12-3/TRBV12-4	NA	TRBJ2-5	NA	CASSLSASQETQYF	TGTGCCAGCAGTTTATCCGCCAGCCAAGAGACCCAGTACTTC
TRBV5-5	few	TRBJ2-1	TRBD2	CASSGRGGLNEQFF	TGTGCCAGCAGCGGACGGGGGGGCCTCAATGAGCAGTTCTTC
TRBV20-1	NA	TRBJ2-4	TRBD2	CSARDPTREGENIQYF	TGCAGTGCTAGAGATCCGACGCGGGAGGGCGAAAACATTCAGTACTTC
TRBV20-1	few	TRBJ2-1	TRBD2	CSARGRRTSGNNEQFF	TGCAGTGCTAGGGGCCGTAGGACTAGCGGTAACAATGAGCAGTTCTTC
TRBV20-1	NA	TRBJ2-1	TRBD2	CSATYNGLSGSVGREQFF	TGCAGTGCTACTTATAACGGACTGAGCGGGAGTGTGGGTAGGGAGCAGTTCTTC
TRBV3-1	NA	TRBJ2-1	TRBD2	CASSQLLANEQFF	TGTGCCAGCAGCCAACTACTAGCGAATGAGCAGTTCTTC
TRBV4-2	few	TRBJ2-7	TRBD2	CASSQGASGRVYEQYF	TGTGCCAGCAGCCAAGGGGCTAGCGGGAGGGTCTACGAGCAGTACTTC
TRBV20-1	many	TRBJ1-1	NA	CSARDSQGNTEAFF	TGCAGTGCTAGAGATTCGCAGGGGAACACTGAAGCTTTCTTT
TRBV11-2	few	TRBJ1-2	TRBD1	CASGSDRDYGYTF	TGTGCCAGCGGAAGCGACAGGGATTATGGCTACACCTTC
TRBV20-1	few	TRBJ1-5	NA	CSARGAIGNQPQHF	TGCAGTGCACGAGGGGCCATAGGCAATCAGCCCCAGCATTTT
TRBV5-5	few	TRBJ2-7	NA	CASSLASVFYEQYF	TGTGCCAGCAGCTTGGCGTCCGTTTTCTACGAGCAGTACTTC
TRBV5-1	many	TRBJ2-1	NA	CASSSAIGGGNEQFF	TGCGCCAGCAGCTCCGCGATAGGGGGAGGCAATGAGCAGTTCTTC
TRBV7-2	NA	TRBJ2-2	NA	CASSHGRLGELFF	TGTGCCAGCAGCCACGGACGATTAGGGGAGCTGTTTTTT
TRBV20-1	NA	TRBJ2-7	TRBD2	CSASYGLAGDEQYF	TGCAGTGCTAGTTACGGACTAGCGGGAGACGAGCAGTACTTC
TRBV29-1	few	TRBJ2-3	NA	CSVLRVASTDTQYF	TGCAGCGTTTTACGGGTGGCTAGCACAGATACGCAGTATTTT
TRBV9	NA	TRBJ1-6	TRBD1	CASSVTGVLNSPLHF	TGTGCCAGCAGCGTAACAGGGGTACTAAATTCACCCCTCCACTTT
TRBV5-5	NA	TRBJ1-2	NA	CASSLAPNYGYTF	TGTGCCAGCAGCTTGGCACCAAACTATGGCTACACCTTC
TRBV7-2	NA	TRBJ1-6	NA	CASSPTGDFHVPLHF	TGTGCCAGCAGCCCGACGGGGGACTTTCATGTACCCCTCCACTTT
TRBV20-1	NA	TRBJ2-3	TRBD2	CCARDKSSGFTDTQYF	TGCTGTGCTAGAGATAAATCTAGCGGCTTCACAGATACGCAGTATTTT
TRBV2	NA	TRBJ2-1	NA	CASSFSGMASNEQFF	TGTGCCAGCAGTTTCTCTGGTATGGCCAGCAATGAGCAGTTCTTC
TRBV6-2/TRBV6-3	many	TRBJ1-2	TRBD1	CASSPPGRGLGYTF	TGTGCCAGCAGCCCTCCCGGCAGGGGGCTTGGCTACACCTTC
TRBV7-2	few	TRBJ2-1	TRBD2	CASSLGPTSGYNEQFF	TGTGCCAGCAGCTTAGGACCGACTAGCGGGTATAATGAGCAGTTCTTC
TRBV7-2	few	TRBJ2-5	NA	CASSGGLRETQYF	TGTGCCAGCAGCGGAGGACTAAGAGAGACCCAGTACTTC
TRBV6-5	few	TRBJ2-1	NA	CASSYGISQFF	TGTGCCAGCAGTTACGGGATTTCGCAGTTCTTC
TRBV7-2	many	TRBJ2-1	TRBD1	CASSPGTVPNEQFF	TGTGCCAGCAGCCCTGGGACAGTACCCAATGAGCAGTTCTTC
TRBV11-1	NA	TRBJ2-3	TRBD2	CASEKGLDSNTDTQYF	TGTGCCAGCGAGAAGGGACTAGACTCCAACACAGATACGCAGTATTTT
TRBV15	many	TRBJ1-1	NA	CATSRDRAGGTEAFF	TGTGCCACCAGCAGAGATAGGGCGGGCGGCACTGAAGCTTTCTTT
TRBV20-1	NA	TRBJ1-2	NA	CSGQTNYGYTF	TGCTCCGGACAGACTAACTATGGCTACACCTTC
TRBV29-1	NA	TRBJ1-2	TRBD1	CSVVQQGRYGYTF	TGCAGCGTTGTTCAACAGGGGCGTTATGGCTACACCTTC